These 30 T cell receptor delta chains share one sample of origin, sequenced in a study of Vδ1+ human thymocytes (dated by TCRdb to 2016 to 2018). Overall study outcomes, separate from this receptor: Unlike the oligoclonal repertoires in peripheral blood, the thymic TRG and TRD repertoires appeared highly polyclonal, with Gaussian CDR3 length distributions.

Their antigens remain unidentified. The sequencer listed for this sample is Illumina MiSeq. RNA was isolated using the RNeasy mini kit, and reverse transcription was performed with Superscript III. CDR3 amplicons were generated by multiplex PCR with pooled V-gene forward primers and a constant-region reverse primer carrying Illumina adaptor overhangs. Via CATT, TCRdb reprocessed the public reads, and rows with identical DNA were then joined. The sample table shows 54,000 or so delta-chain clones, and 15% to 20% are seen once. Around 0.5% of the sample rests with the top ten. What was sequenced was Vdelta1+ gamma-delta thymocytes from the thymus. The intended sense of this specimen's cell subset or site label: FACS-sorted CD3+ TCRalphabeta- TCRVdelta1+ TCRVdelta2- thymocytes. These receptors were collected from a boy under three years old who had congenital heart surgery.

The table lists this clone with a few counts. The J gene is TRDJ1, the V gene TRDV1; tentatively, D is TRDD2 (7 bases). CDR3 length: 19 residues. Germline CDR1 TSWWSYY, CDR2 QGS. Trimming cost V 6 bases and J 0 bases, with 26 bases left between them. CDR3 nucleotides: TGTGCTCTTGGTTCCTACTGTCTGGGGATTTGGCGGTACACCGATAAACTCATCTTT. It specifies CALGSYCLGIWRYTDKLIF.

This clone was recorded a few times. V is TRDV1 and J is TRDJ1; TRDD3 aligns across 8 bases. The J segment lost 2 bases and the V segment lost 6 bases, leaving 11 bases of the junction unmatched. CDR1 and CDR2 from the germline V gene are TSWWSYY and QGS. The CDR3 extends over 16 amino acids. CDR3 DNA: TGTGCTCTTGGCGCTTCTGTGGGATACGAGACCGATAAACTCATCTTT. It is translated as CALGASVGYETDKLIF.

The chain is built from TRDV1 and TRDJ1; no firm D call. The germline V gene has CDR1 TSWWSYY and CDR2 QGS. The CDR3 contains 14 residues. V dropped 1 base and J dropped 7 bases, with 13 bases sitting between them. The CDR3 protein is CALGEPKPPFKLIF. Here the CDR3 DNA reads TGTGCTCTTGGGGAACCGAAACCCCCATTTAAACTCATCTTT.

This clone has just a few counts. The J gene is TRDJ1, the V gene TRDV1; D unclear. The germline V gene has CDR1 TSWWSYY and CDR2 QGS. Deletions cut 5 bases from V and 0 bases from J, with 34 bases between. CDR3 length equals 22 residues. CDR3 coding DNA: TGTGCTCTTGGGCAAGGCCCTCTCGATGCCCCCTCGCCGAGACGTGACACCGATAAACTCATCTTT. Its translation is CALGQGPLDAPSPRRDTDKLIF.

This clone was counted between two and nine times. This chain joins TRDV1 and TRDJ1; D not certain. Germline loops: CDR1 TSWWSYY, CDR2 QGS. The length of the CDR3 is 15 residues. Trimming removed 1 base from V and 3 bases from J, with 12 bases in between. Written as DNA, the CDR3 is TGTGCTCTTGGGGAACGGAAGTATGGAGCCGATAAACTCATCTTT. This encodes CALGERKYGADKLIF.

This chain links TRDV1 with TRDJ1, with D possibly TRDD2 on 5 matching bases. The CDR3 length is 17 residues. CDR1 TSWWSYY and CDR2 QGS come from the germline V gene. Trimming left V 2 bases short and J 1 base short, with 17 bases between. The CDR3 protein is CALGEAFVLPGTDKLIF. CDR3 nucleotide sequence: TGTGCTCTTGGGGAAGCCTTCGTTCTCCCCGGCACCGATAAACTCATCTTT.

This clone was seen a handful of times. This rearrangement joins TRDV1 to TRDJ1, with TRDD3 matching over 12 bases. This CDR3 is 23 amino acids long. V lost 4 bases to trimming and J lost 0 bases; unmatched junction nucleotides: 24. Looked up from germline, CDR1 is TSWWSYY and CDR2 is QGS. The CDR3 reads CALGGLFLLGSLLGDTDTDKLIF. CDR3 DNA sequence: TGTGCTCTTGGGGGGCTATTCCTTTTGGGGAGCCTACTGGGGGATACCGACACCGATAAACTCATCTTT.

To note about this clone: A much larger clone lies one base from this, so it may be a read error. The J gene is TRDJ1, the V gene TRDV2, with TRDD3 matching over 13 bases. There are 16 residues in the CDR3. The germline V gene has CDR1 GEAIGNYY and CDR2 EKD. Trimming took 5 bases from V and 1 from J; bases not matched to a gene: 6. CDR3: CACGPYWGIRTDKLIF. The CDR3 DNA reads as TGTGCCTGTGGCCCGTACTGGGGGATACGCACCGATAAACTCATCTTT.

This clone was found a few times. V gene TRDV1 combines with J gene TRDJ1; 8 positions match TRDD3. V was pared by 0 bases and J by 0 bases, with 21 bases of the junction left unmatched. The germline V gene has CDR1 TSWWSYY and CDR2 QGS. The CDR3 consists of 22 residues. CDR3 protein: CALGELLSLFALGDMYTDKLIF. In nucleotides, the CDR3 is TGTGCTCTTGGGGAACTATTAAGCCTGTTTGCCCTGGGGGACATGTACACCGATAAACTCATCTTT.

In its sample, this clone was seen a few times. This sequence joins TRDV1 and TRDJ1; no clear D gene. V was pared by 4 bases and J by 1 base, with 10 bases between. Germline-derived CDR1 and CDR2 are TSWWSYY and QGS. There are 14 residues in the CDR3. The CDR3 loop reads CALGVPFPTDKLIF. In nucleotides, the CDR3 is TGTGCTCTTGGGGTCCCTTTCCCCACCGATAAACTCATCTTT.

This clone was observed a few times. The V call is TRDV1, the J call TRDJ1, with 9 positions matching TRDD2. There are 22 residues in the CDR3. Losses at the gene ends were 6 bases for V and 5 bases for J; bases not matched to a gene: 31. Germline CDR1 reads TSWWSYY; CDR2 reads QGS. The chain's CDR3 is CALGYQRRVAAFLPSIGDKLIF. The DNA for the CDR3 is TGTGCTCTTGGCTACCAAAGAAGGGTTGCAGCCTTCCTACCTAGTATAGGGGATAAACTCATCTTT.

The gene calls are TRDV1 and TRDJ1, with D possibly TRDD2 on 5 matching bases. Germline V lookup: CDR1 TSWWSYY, CDR2 QGS. The CDR3 contains 19 residues. Trimming removed 9 bases from V and 0 bases from J, with 29 bases in between. The CDR3 loop is CALGPPTGHEGSNTDKLIF. CDR3 in DNA: TGTGCTCTGGGACCCCCTACAGGCCATGAGGGGTCGAACACCGATAAACTCATCTTT.

The V gene is TRDV1, the J gene TRDJ1, with D possibly being TRDD3 (6 bases). Per germline, CDR1 TSWWSYY and CDR2 QGS. This CDR3 is built from 19 residues. With 3 bases removed from V and 0 bases from J, the gap between germline ends came to 23 bases. The CDR3 region is CALGDDFPQLGGYTDKLIF. DNA of the CDR3: TGTGCTCTTGGGGATGACTTCCCCCAACTGGGAGGGTACACCGATAAACTCATCTTT.

As concerns this clone: The sample contains more than one DNA sequence encoding this CDR3. V and J are TRDV1 and TRDJ2, with 10 bases fitting TRDD3. Germline V gives CDR1 TSWWSYY, CDR2 QGS. V shed 3 bases, J shed 12 bases, and the junction held 16 bases outside the gene matches. The CDR3 has 17 amino acids. The CDR3 loop is CALGDHIPVLGDAELFF. In nucleotides, the CDR3 is TGTGCTCTTGGGGATCACATCCCCGTACTGGGGGATGCGGAACTCTTCTTT.

The gene calls are TRDV1 and TRDJ1, with TRDD3 matching over 8 bases. Germline CDR1 and CDR2: TSWWSYY and QGS. V gave up 1 base and J gave up 4 bases; unmatched junction bases: 11. The CDR3 loop spans 17 amino acids. The CDR3 nucleotides read TGTGCTCTTGGGGAACCTTCGTTTACTGGGGGTAACGATAAACTCATCTTT. It specifies CALGEPSFTGGNDKLIF.

This clone was recorded a few times. V usage is TRDV1 and J usage is TRDJ1; 13 nucleotides match TRDD3. V lost 3 bases and J lost 3; bases outside the gene matches: 25. In germline, CDR1 is TSWWSYY, CDR2 QGS. The CDR3 loop spans 23 amino acids. CDR3 bases: TGTGCTCTTGGGGACGATCCAGCCTCCAGAGGCGGTACTGGGGGATACGCGTCCGATAAACTCATCTTT. It codes for CALGDDPASRGGTGGYASDKLIF.

This rearrangement joins TRDV1 to TRDJ1; 7 bases are shared with TRDD3. The CDR3 has 23 residues. Germline assignment: CDR1 TSWWSYY and CDR2 QGS. The ends lost 1 base at V and 0 bases at J; junction bases unmatched: 26. CDR3 loop: CALGEPGGSFTFWGPRYTDKLIF. CDR3 DNA: TGTGCTCTTGGGGAACCTGGGGGCTCCTTTACATTCTGGGGGCCCCGGTACACCGATAAACTCATCTTT.

The rearrangement uses TRDV1 and TRDJ1; 8 bases align to TRDD3. Germline V lookup: CDR1 TSWWSYY, CDR2 QGS. V was pared by 3 bases and J by 3 bases, with 21 bases of the junction left unmatched. The CDR3 spans 20 residues. In DNA, the CDR3 is TGTGCTCTTGGGGACCAAGCCATTCCTGGCTACTGGGGGGGTTCCGATAAACTCATCTTT. Residues: CALGDQAIPGYWGGSDKLIF.

In its sample, this clone was seen a few times. The chain links TRDV1 to TRDJ1; 7 bases line up with TRDD3. CDR3 size: 19 residues. Germline CDR1 reads TSWWSYY; CDR2 reads QGS. V trimming: 2 bases; J trimming: 0 bases; junction bases outside the gene matches: 15. The DNA for the CDR3 is TGTGCTCTTGGGGAAAAAGGCGGGGCTGGGGGTCCGTACACCGATAAACTCATCTTT. Its translation: CALGEKGGAGGPYTDKLIF.

There are a few counts of this clone. The chain is built from TRDV1 and TRDJ1; D call uncertain. CDR3 length: 24 residues. Germline loops: CDR1 TSWWSYY, CDR2 QGS. V was trimmed by 2 bases and J by 0 bases, leaving 37 bases between them. CDR3 residues: CALGETRNEEHMPHVGCHTDKLIF. The CDR3 region has the DNA TGTGCTCTTGGGGAAACAAGGAATGAAGAGCATATGCCCCATGTCGGATGTCACACCGATAAACTCATCTTT.

The J gene is TRDJ1, the V gene TRDV1; 13 bases are shared with TRDD3. Germline-derived CDR1 and CDR2 are TSWWSYY and QGS. Germline trimming cut 0 bases from V and 2 bases from J; bases unmatched to any gene: 21. CDR3 size: 23 residues. CDR3: CALGELPAFLRDWGIRETDKLIF. Here the CDR3 DNA reads TGTGCTCTTGGGGAACTCCCGGCCTTCCTACGGGACTGGGGGATACGGGAGACCGATAAACTCATCTTT.

V is TRDV1 and J is TRDJ1; D not resolved. V lost 5 bases and J lost 0, with 13 bases in between. The CDR3 is 15 residues long. The germline V gene encodes CDR1 TSWWSYY and CDR2 QGS. CDR3 coding DNA: TGTGCTCTTGGGATTCCGGAACTGTACACCGATAAACTCATCTTT. Translation: CALGIPELYTDKLIF.

This clone has more than one count but fewer than ten. The chain couples TRDV1 to TRDJ1, with D possibly being TRDD2 (5 bases). Germline-derived CDR1 and CDR2 are TSWWSYY and QGS. V shed 3 bases and J shed 1 base, with 18 bases lying between them. The CDR3 has 17 residues. The DNA of the CDR3 is TGTGCTCTTGGGGACCCTTACTTCCCGCCTACCACCGATAAACTCATCTTT. As protein: CALGDPYFPPTTDKLIF.

This clone came up a few times. The rearrangement uses TRDV1 and TRDJ1; 7 nucleotides line up with TRDD3. Germline V gene data show CDR1 as TSWWSYY and CDR2 as QGS. Trimming took 1 base from V and 0 from J; bases not matched to a gene: 5. This CDR3 is built from 16 residues. The CDR3 spells CALGEHTGDDTDKLIF. The CDR3 nucleotides are TGTGCTCTTGGGGAACATACGGGGGATGACACCGATAAACTCATCTTT.

This clone appeared a few times. The chain is built from TRDV1 and TRDJ1; D might be TRDD2 or TRDD3, each matching 6 bases. The CDR3 length is 19 residues. Germline V gene data show CDR1 as TSWWSYY and CDR2 as QGS. Trimming took off 3 bases at V and 3 bases at J, with 26 bases between the two ends. The CDR3 loop reads CALGEPFPRWMGGPDKLIF. DNA of the CDR3: TGTGCTCTTGGGGAGCCCTTCCCCAGATGGATGGGGGGTCCCGATAAACTCATCTTT.

This clone was seen only a few times. The chain carries TRDV1 and TRDJ1, with no clear D. V dropped 4 bases and J dropped 0 bases, with 9 bases sitting between them. The CDR3 sequence is 14 residues long. CDR1 and CDR2 (germline): TSWWSYY, QGS. CDR3 sequence reads: CALGGNYYTDKLIF. The DNA of the CDR3 is TGTGCTCTTGGGGGCAACTACTACACCGATAAACTCATCTTT.

The chain joins TRDV1 to TRDJ1; weak D call: TRDD3 (7 bases). This CDR3 contains 22 residues. Germline V gene sequence: CDR1 TSWWSYY, CDR2 QGS. V shed 8 bases and J shed 0 bases, with 37 bases lying between them. This CDR3 reads CALCEGDFSYPTGDRDTDKLIF. The CDR3 DNA is TGTGCTCTTTGCGAAGGAGACTTCTCCTACCCCACTGGGGATCGGGACACCGATAAACTCATCTTT.

This clone was seen only a few times. This chain connects TRDV1 to TRDJ1; TRDD3 matches 10 bases. V shed 0 bases and J 3 bases; nucleotides not matched to a gene: 4. This CDR3 region has 16 residues. Germline assignment: CDR1 TSWWSYY and CDR2 QGS. The CDR3 nucleotides are TGTGCTCTTGGGGAACTCACTTGGGGGATACCCGATAAACTCATCTTT. Protein sequence: CALGELTWGIPDKLIF.

This clone was counted many times. The gene calls are TRDV2 and TRDJ1; 7 bases fit TRDD3. Germline V CDR1 and CDR2: GEAIGNYY, EKD. The CDR3 sequence is 14 residues long. With V trimmed by 1 base and J by 8 bases, 9 bases remained unmatched. The CDR3 DNA reads TGTGCCTGTGACACTTCCTGGTGGGGGACCAAACTCATCTTT. It specifies CACDTSWWGTKLIF.

This clone was counted a few times. The chain couples TRDV2 to TRDJ1; 7 bases line up with TRDD3. This CDR3 region has 13 residues. The V and J ends lost 3 bases and 9 bases, in that order; junction bases with no gene match: 9. Germline V gene data show CDR1 as GEAIGNYY and CDR2 as EKD. The CDR3 reads CACDGDISRELIF. The DNA of the CDR3 is TGTGCCTGTGACGGGGATATCTCCCGGGAACTCATCTTT.